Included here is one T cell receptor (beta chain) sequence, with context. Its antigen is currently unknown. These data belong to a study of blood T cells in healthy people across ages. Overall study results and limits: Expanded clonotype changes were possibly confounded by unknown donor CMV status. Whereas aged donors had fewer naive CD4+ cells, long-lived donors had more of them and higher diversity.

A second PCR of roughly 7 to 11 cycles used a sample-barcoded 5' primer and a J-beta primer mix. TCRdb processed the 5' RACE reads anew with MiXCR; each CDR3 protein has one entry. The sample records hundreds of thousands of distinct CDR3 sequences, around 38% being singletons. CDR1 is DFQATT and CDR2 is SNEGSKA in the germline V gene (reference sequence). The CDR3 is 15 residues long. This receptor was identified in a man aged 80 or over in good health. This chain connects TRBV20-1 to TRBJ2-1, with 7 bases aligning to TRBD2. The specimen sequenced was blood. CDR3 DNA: TGCAGCGCAACTAGCGCCCCGTCTCCCGTAAGGGAGCAGTTCTTC. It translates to CSATSAPSPVREQFF.